The T cell receptor beta chain under discussion was sequenced for a study of control samples from healthy donors and cancer patients. Profiling relied on immunoSEQ multiplex PCR, and the TCRdb table lists in-frame clones only, not all of them. The sample carries some 120,000 clones, 90% to 95% recorded once. The V and J ends lost 5 bases and 1 base, in that order; junction bases with no gene match: 6. The CDR3 spans 15 residues. CDR1 SGHVS and CDR2 FQNEAQ come from the germline V gene. This sequence joins TRBV7-8 and TRBJ2-5, with 8 bases that match TRBD2. The sequenced sample was PBMCs. This clonotype originated in a man aged 45-65 years with head and neck cancer. CDR3 sequence (DNA): TGTGCCAGCAGCCTCGGGGGGGCATTCCAAGAGACCCAGTACTTC. Amino acids: CASSLGGAFQETQYF. Complete variable domain (other parts from reference TRBV7-8 and TRBJ2-5): GAGVSQSPRYKVAKRGQDVALRCDPISGHVSLFWYQQALGQGPEFLTYFQNEAQLDKSGLPSDRFFAERPEGSVSTLKIQRTQQEDSAVYLCASSLGGAFQETQYFGPGTRLLVL.